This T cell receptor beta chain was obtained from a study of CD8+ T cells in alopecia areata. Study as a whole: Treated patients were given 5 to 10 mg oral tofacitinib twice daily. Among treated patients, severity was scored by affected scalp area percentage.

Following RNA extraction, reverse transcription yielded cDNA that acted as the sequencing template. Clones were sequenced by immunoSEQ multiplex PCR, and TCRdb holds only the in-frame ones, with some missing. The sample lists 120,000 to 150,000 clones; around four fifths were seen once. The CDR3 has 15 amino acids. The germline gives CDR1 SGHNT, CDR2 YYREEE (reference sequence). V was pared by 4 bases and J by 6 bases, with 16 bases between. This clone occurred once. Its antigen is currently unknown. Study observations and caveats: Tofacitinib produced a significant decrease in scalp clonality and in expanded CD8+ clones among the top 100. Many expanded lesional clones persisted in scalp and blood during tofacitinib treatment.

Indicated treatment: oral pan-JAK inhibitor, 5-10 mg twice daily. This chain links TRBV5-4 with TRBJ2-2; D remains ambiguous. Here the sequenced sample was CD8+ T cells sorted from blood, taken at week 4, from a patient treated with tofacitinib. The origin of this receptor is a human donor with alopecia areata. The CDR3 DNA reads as TGTGCCAGCAGCCTCGTAAGCTGGAGCGCCGGGGAGCTGTTTTTT. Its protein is CASSLVSWSAGELFF.